This T cell receptor (beta chain) is from a study of blood T cell repertoires in COVID-19 (dated by TCRdb to 2020 to 2022). A note on the overall study: The collaborator samples originated in the United States, Italy and Spain and spanned the acute and convalescent phases of COVID-19. Samples were obtained from the ongoing ImmuneRACE study (first 160 participants) and from over a thousand subjects provided by 6 global collaborators. Subjects who had been exposed to COVID-19, were actively infected with it, or had recovered from it provided the deeply sampled blood TCRbeta repertoires that made up the dataset. The material from the prospective study consisted of cDNA or gDNA derived from T cells, B-cell-depleted T cells, or PBMCs. The sample metadata nearly always contained a de-identified subject ID, COVID-19 status, age in years and sex. Where available, HLA class I and class II types were taken from metadata supplied by the sample provider and were not determined by assay-based typing. The repertoires were made available in a free public database intended to serve as a resource for research on the immune response to SARS-CoV-2.

The immunoSEQ Assay, a bias-controlled multiplex PCR, was used to amplify TCRbeta CDR3 regions from genomic DNA. For the original study's pipeline: The number of nucleated cells in each sample was estimated from the amplification of reference gene primers within the assay. To quantify the absolute abundance of each unique TCRbeta CDR3 rearrangement, sequence reads were collapsed and filtered. Productive Simpson clonality was computed per sample as the square root of Simpson's diversity index over productive rearrangements. This immuneACCESS table, as held by TCRdb, lists in-frame sequences with V and J called but not all clones. Of the missing ones, under half trace to an unresolved V gene in checked studies; the others have no known cause. The DNA gave D and trimming, while V, J and clone size come from that table. The sample has 200,000 to 250,000 clones on record, around nine tenths of them singletons. The ten largest clones add up to roughly 14% of the sample.

What the work shows at the level of the full study, not this receptor alone: Clinical and demographic metadata were provided uncurated, with the amount varying by source and participant.

V lost 4 bases and J lost 4 bases; the stretch between them is 10 bases long. CDR1 and CDR2 are read off the germline V gene (reference sequence) as SGHNT and YYREEE. The CDR3 spans 13 residues, from the cysteine through the phenylalanine. Only the CDR3 DNA stays, 39 bases, in frame from base 1. Enrolling through a virtual design, the prospective study's participants ranged in age from roughly 18 to 89 years and lived across some 22 United States geographic areas. In the prospective study, cohorts were assigned on the basis of participant-reported clinical history obtained from a screening survey and a study questionnaire. In the prospective study, mobile phlebotomists collected whole blood, serum and a nasopharyngeal or oropharyngeal swab from each participant. Participants in the prospective study had the option to provide additional blood draws and questionnaires over a 2-month period. Prospective study blood samples were shipped either frozen or at room temperature before DNA extraction.

A remark on this clone: It has no known antigen specificity. No quality values exist for individual bases; no much larger clone is one base distant.

This clonotype was sampled from a woman in her fifties or sixties with acute COVID-19. The receptor chain draws on TRBV5-4 and TRBJ2-3; the D gene identity is not certain. Material for sequencing was PBMCs or T cells enriched from blood (not recorded which). CDR3 region: CASSLGTADTQYF. The base sequence is TGTGCCAGCAGCCTCGGTACCGCAGATACGCAGTATTTT.